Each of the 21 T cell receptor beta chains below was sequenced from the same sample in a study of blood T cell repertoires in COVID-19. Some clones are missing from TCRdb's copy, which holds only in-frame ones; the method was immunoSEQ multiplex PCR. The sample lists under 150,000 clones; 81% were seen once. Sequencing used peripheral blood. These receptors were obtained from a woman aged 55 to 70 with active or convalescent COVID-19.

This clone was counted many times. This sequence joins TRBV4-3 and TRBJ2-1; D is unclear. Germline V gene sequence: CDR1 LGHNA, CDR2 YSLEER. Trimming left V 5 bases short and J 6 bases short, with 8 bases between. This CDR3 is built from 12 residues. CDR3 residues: CASSSNSNEQFF. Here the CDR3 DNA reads TGCGCCAGCAGCTCTAACAGCAATGAGCAGTTCTTC.

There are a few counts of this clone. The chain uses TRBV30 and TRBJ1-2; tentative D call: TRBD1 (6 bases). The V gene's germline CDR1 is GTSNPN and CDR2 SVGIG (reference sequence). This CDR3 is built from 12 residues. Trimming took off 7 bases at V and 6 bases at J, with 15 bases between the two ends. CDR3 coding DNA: TGTGCCTCAAATCTTAACAGGGATGGCTACACCTTC. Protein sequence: CASNLNRDGYTF.

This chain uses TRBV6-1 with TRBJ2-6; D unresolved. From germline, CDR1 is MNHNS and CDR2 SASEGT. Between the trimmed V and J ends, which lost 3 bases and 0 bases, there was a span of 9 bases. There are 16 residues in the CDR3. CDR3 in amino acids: CASSDGSVSGANVLTF. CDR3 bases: TGTGCCAGCAGTGACGGCAGCGTCTCTGGGGCCAACGTCCTGACTTTC.

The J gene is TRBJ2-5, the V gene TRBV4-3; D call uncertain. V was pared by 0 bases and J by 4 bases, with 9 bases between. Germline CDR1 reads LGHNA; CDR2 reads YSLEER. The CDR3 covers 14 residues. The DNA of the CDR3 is TGCGCCAGCAGCCAAGATATTACGGGAGAGACCCAGTACTTC. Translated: CASSQDITGETQYF.

CDR3 coding DNA: TGTGCCAGCAGTTTAGGGTCAGGGCGGGGCTACACCTTC. Amino acid sequence: CASSLGSGRGYTF. This chain joins TRBV27 and TRBJ1-2; a possible D gene is TRBD1 (5 bases). The CDR3 loop spans 13 amino acids. Germline V gene data show CDR1 as MNHEY and CDR2 as SMNVEV (reference sequence). The ends were cut back, 2 bases at V and 8 bases at J, with 12 bases in the middle.

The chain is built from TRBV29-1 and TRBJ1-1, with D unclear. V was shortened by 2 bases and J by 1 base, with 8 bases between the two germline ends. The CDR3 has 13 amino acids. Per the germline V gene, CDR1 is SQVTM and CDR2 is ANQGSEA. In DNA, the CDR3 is TGCAGCGTTGAAAGGTCGGGGAACACTGAAGCTTTCTTT. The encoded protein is CSVERSGNTEAFF.

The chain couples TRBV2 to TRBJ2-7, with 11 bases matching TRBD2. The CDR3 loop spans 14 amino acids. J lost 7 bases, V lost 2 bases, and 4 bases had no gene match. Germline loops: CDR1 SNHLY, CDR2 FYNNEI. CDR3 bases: TGTGCCAGCAGTGAAACTAGCGGGAGAGGTGAGCAGTACTTC. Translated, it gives CASSETSGRGEQYF. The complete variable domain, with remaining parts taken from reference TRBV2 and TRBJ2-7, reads EPEVTQTPSHQVTQMGQEVILRCVPISNHLYFYWYRQILGQKVEFLVSFYNNEISEKSEIFDDQFSVERPDGSNFTLKIRSTKLEDSAMYFCASSETSGRGEQYFGPGTRLTVT.

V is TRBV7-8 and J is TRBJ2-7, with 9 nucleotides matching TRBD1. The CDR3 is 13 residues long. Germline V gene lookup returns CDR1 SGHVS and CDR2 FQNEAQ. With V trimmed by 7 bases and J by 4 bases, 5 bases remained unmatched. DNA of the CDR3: TGTGCCAGCACCCGGGACAGGGAGTACGAGCAGTACTTC. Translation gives CASTRDREYEQYF.

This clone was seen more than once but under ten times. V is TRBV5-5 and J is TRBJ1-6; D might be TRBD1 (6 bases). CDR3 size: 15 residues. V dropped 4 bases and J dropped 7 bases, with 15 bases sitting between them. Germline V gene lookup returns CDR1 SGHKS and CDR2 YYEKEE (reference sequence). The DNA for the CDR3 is TGTGCCAGCAGCACCGGACAGTCTGACAATTCACCCCTCCACTTT. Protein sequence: CASSTGQSDNSPLHF.

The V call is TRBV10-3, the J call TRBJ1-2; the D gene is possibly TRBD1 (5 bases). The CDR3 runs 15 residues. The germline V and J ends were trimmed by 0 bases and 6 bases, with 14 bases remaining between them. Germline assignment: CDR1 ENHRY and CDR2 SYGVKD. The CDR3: CAISESNRLGHGYTF. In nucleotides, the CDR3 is TGTGCCATCAGTGAGTCAAACAGGTTAGGGCATGGCTACACCTTC.

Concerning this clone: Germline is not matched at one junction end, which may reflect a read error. The CDR3 nucleotides are TGTGCTAGCAGCTTGGGACTAGCGAACACAGATACGCAGTATTTT. Translation gives CASSLGLANTDTQYF. The genes are TRBV7-7 and TRBJ2-3, with 10 bases lining up with TRBD2. The CDR3 runs to 15 residues. Germline V CDR1 and CDR2: SSHAT, FNYEAQ (reference sequence). Full variable domain (rest looked up from reference TRBV7-7 and TRBJ2-3): GAGVSQSPRYKVTKRGQDVTLRCDPISSHATLYWYQQALGQGPEFLTYFNYEAQPDKSGLPSDRFSAERPEGSISTLTIQRTEQRDSAMYRCASSLGLANTDTQYFGPGTRLTVL.

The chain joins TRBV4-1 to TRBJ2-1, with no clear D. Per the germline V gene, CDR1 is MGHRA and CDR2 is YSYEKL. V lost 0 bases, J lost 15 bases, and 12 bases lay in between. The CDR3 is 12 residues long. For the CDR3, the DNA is TGCGCCAGCAGCCAAGATGAGGTAACCTGGTTCTTC. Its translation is CASSQDEVTWFF.

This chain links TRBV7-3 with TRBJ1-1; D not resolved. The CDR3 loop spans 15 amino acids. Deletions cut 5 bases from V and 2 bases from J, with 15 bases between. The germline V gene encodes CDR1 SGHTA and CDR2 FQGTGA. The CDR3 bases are TGTGCCAGCAGCCCCTTGACGAGGTCTAACACTGAAGCTTTCTTT. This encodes CASSPLTRSNTEAFF.

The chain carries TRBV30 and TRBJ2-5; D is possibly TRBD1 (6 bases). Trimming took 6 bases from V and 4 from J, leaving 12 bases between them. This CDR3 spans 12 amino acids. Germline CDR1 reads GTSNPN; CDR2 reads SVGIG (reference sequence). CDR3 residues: CACQGRGETQYF. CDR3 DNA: TGTGCCTGCCAGGGGCGCGGAGAGACCCAGTACTTC.

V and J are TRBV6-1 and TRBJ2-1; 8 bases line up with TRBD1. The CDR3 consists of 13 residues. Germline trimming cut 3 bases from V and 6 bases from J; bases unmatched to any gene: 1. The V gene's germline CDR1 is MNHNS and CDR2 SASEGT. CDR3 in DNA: TGTGCCAGCAGTGAGACAGGGGTCAATGAGCAGTTCTTC. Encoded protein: CASSETGVNEQFF.

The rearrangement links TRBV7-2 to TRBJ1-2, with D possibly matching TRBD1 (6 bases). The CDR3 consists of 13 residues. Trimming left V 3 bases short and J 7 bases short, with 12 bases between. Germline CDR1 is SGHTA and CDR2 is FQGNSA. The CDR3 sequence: CASSLKQGRGYTF. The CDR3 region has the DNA TGTGCCAGCAGCTTGAAACAGGGTCGTGGCTACACCTTC.

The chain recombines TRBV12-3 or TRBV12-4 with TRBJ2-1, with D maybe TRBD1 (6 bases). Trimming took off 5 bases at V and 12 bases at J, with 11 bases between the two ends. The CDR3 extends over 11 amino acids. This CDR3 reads CASSIRGRQFF. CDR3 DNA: TGTGCCAGCAGTATCAGGGGTAGGCAGTTCTTC.

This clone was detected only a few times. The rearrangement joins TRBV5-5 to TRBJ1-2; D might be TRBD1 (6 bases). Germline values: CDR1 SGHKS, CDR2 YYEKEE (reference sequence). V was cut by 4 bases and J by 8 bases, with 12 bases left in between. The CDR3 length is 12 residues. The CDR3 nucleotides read TGTGCCAGCAGCGTTAGACAGGCCGGCTACACCTTC. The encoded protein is CASSVRQAGYTF.

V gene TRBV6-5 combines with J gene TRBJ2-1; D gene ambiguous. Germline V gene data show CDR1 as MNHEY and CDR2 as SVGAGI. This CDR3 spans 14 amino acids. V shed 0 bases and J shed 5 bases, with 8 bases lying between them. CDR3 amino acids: CASSYSLLNNEQFF. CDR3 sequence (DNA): TGTGCCAGCAGTTACTCGTTGCTAAACAATGAGCAGTTCTTC.

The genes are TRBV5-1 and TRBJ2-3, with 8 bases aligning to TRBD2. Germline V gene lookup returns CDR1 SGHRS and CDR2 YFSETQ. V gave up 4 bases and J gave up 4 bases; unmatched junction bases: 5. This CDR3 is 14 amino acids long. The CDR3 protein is CASSTGTSPDTQYF. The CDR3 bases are TGCGCCAGCAGCACCGGGACTAGTCCAGATACGCAGTATTTT.

CDR3 bases: TGTGCCAGCAGCTTAGTTAGTGAAGCTTTCTTT. Its protein is CASSLVSEAFF. J is TRBJ1-1 and V is TRBV7-8, with D hard to call. CDR3 length: 11 amino acids. Germline assignment: CDR1 SGHVS and CDR2 FQNEAQ. Between the trimmed V and J ends, which lost 1 base and 7 bases, there was a span of 4 bases.